The 5 T cell receptor beta chains below all came from one sample that was sequenced in a study of PD-1 blockade in classical Hodgkin lymphoma. Time point reported: cycle 4 day 1 (C4D1), after less than seven weeks of nivolumab. Autologous stem cell transplantation was followed by relapse in every patient, and brentuximab vedotin exposure varied. TCRdb's table, derived via immunoSEQ multiplex PCR, lists solely in-frame clones and lacks some. The data show approximately 7,400 clones, around 78% seen once. This sample comprised peripheral blood mononuclear cells (PBMCs), obtained before the fourth cycle of nivolumab. The receptors shown here come from a human donor with classical Hodgkin lymphoma.

The V and J genes are TRBV28 and TRBJ2-3; TRBD1 might be the D (6 bases). From germline, CDR1 is MDHEN and CDR2 SYDVKM. The CDR3 has 14 residues. V lost 0 bases to trimming and J lost 3 bases, with 7 bases between them. DNA of the CDR3: TGTGCCAGCAGTTTATGGGACAGTACAGATACGCAGTATTTT. It specifies CASSLWDSTDTQYF.

This clone occurred a few times. This chain joins TRBV14 and TRBJ2-2; no firm D call. Germline values: CDR1 SGHDN, CDR2 FVKESK. V lost 4 bases and J lost 2, with 5 bases in between. The CDR3 covers 13 residues. CDR3 DNA sequence: TGTGCCAGCAGCCGCAAAAACACCGGGGAGCTGTTTTTT. It encodes CASSRKNTGELFF.

Only a few counts were recorded for this clone. V and J are TRBV29-1 and TRBJ1-2, with 8 bases that match TRBD1. V was pared by 3 bases and J by 5 bases, with 2 bases of the junction left unmatched. The CDR3 length is 12 residues. CDR1 and CDR2 from the germline V gene are SQVTM and ANQGSEA. The CDR3 protein is CSVDRTGYGYTF. The CDR3 bases are TGCAGCGTTGATCGGACAGGGTATGGCTACACCTTC.

In its sample, this clone was seen once. The sample holds other DNA sequences that translate to the same CDR3. V is TRBV7-9 and J is TRBJ1-6; 9 bases fit TRBD1. Per germline, CDR1 SEHNR and CDR2 FQNEAQ (reference sequence). V trimming: 3 bases; J trimming: 3 bases; junction bases outside the gene matches: 3. This CDR3 comprises 16 residues. The CDR3 sequence is CASSLGQGFYNSPLHF. The CDR3 region has the DNA TGTGCCAGCAGCTTGGGACAGGGATTCTATAATTCACCCCTCCACTTT.

V gene TRBV5-8 combines with J gene TRBJ1-5; D possibly corresponds to TRBD1 (5 bases). This CDR3 has 16 amino acids. Trimming cost V 2 bases and J 3 bases, with 15 bases left between them. Germline assignment: CDR1 SGHTS and CDR2 YDEGEE. Here the CDR3 DNA reads TGTGCCAGCAGCTTTTGGCCTCAGACAGCCAATCAGCCCCAGCATTTT. Protein sequence: CASSFWPQTANQPQHF.